These 7 T cell receptor beta chains originate from one sample sequenced in a study of blood T cells in healthy people across ages. A second PCR, run for about 6 to 12 cycles, used a sample-barcoded 5' primer plus a J-beta primer mix. TCRdb redid the calling of the 5' RACE reads with MiXCR, one entry per CDR3 protein. Of roughly 1.5 million distinct CDR3 sequences listed, around 40% are singletons. The sample taken for sequencing was blood. All receptors come from a woman aged 18-29 years in good health.

V usage is TRBV9 and J usage is TRBJ2-3; D might be TRBD2 (5 bases). Trimming took 0 bases from V and 2 from J, leaving 13 bases between them. This CDR3 spans 16 amino acids. The germline V gene has CDR1 SGDLS and CDR2 YYNGEE. The CDR3 DNA is TGTGCCAGCAGCGTAGGGCGGGTCCGGATCACAGATACGCAGTATTTT. Residues: CASSVGRVRITDTQYF.

The table lists this clonotype with a few counts. The rearrangement joins TRBV25-1 to TRBJ2-1; D remains unclear. The CDR3 spans 11 residues. Germline V gives CDR1 MGHDK, CDR2 SYGVNS. Trimming left V 5 bases short and J 8 bases short, with 7 bases between. CDR3 in DNA: TGTGCCAGCAGTCCTAGGTATGAGCAGTTCTTC. Its protein is CASSPRYEQFF.

The chain links TRBV27 to TRBJ2-1, with 8 bases fitting TRBD1. The CDR3 extends over 14 amino acids. Germline V gene lookup returns CDR1 MNHEY and CDR2 SMNVEV (reference sequence). V trimming: 9 bases; J trimming: 4 bases; junction bases outside the gene matches: 8. Here the CDR3 reads CASLPGGRYNEQFF. CDR3 nucleotides: TGTGCCAGTCTACCAGGGGGCAGATACAATGAGCAGTTCTTC.

This chain joins TRBV28 and TRBJ2-7; D is ambiguous. CDR1 and CDR2 from the germline V gene are MDHEN and SYDVKM. The CDR3 loop spans 11 amino acids. V was trimmed by 8 bases and J by 6 bases, leaving 11 bases between them. CDR3 sequence reads: CASHWGLEQYF. CDR3 DNA sequence: TGTGCCAGCCATTGGGGTCTCGAGCAGTACTTC.

As concerns this clonotype: One end of the junction varies from germline; a read error may be responsible. J is TRBJ2-1 and V is TRBV5-1, with a weak D call TRBD2 (6 bases). Germline loops: CDR1 SGHRS, CDR2 YFSETQ. CDR3 length: 16 amino acids. For the CDR3, the DNA is TGCGCCGGCAGCCTAGGAGGGGCAGCATTTTACAATGAGCAGTTCTTC. Amino acids: CAGSLGGAAFYNEQFF.

The gene calls are TRBV29-1 and TRBJ2-7; D might be TRBD2 (5 bases). V was cut by 4 bases and J by 3 bases, with 13 bases left in between. The CDR3 covers 13 residues. The germline V gene has CDR1 SQVTM and CDR2 ANQGSEA. CDR3 in DNA: TGCAGCGTTGGAGGGTCTGAAAACTACGAGCAGTACTTC. Translating gives CSVGGSENYEQYF.

As concerns this clonotype: A clone one base away is much larger, so this may be a read error. This sequence joins TRBV15 and TRBJ2-7, with 7 bases fitting TRBD2. The CDR3 loop spans 15 amino acids. V lost 0 bases, J lost 7 bases, and 9 bases stayed unmatched. Germline lookup yields CDR1 LNHNV and CDR2 YYDKDF (reference sequence). CDR3 sequence (DNA): TGTGCCACCAGCAGAGATTTTGTGGGAGGGGTTGAGCAGTACTTC. As protein: CATSRDFVGGVEQYF.